The 2 T cell receptor beta chains below were found in one sample sequenced in a study of immune evolution from preneoplasia to lung adenocarcinoma. Here immunoSEQ multiplex PCR was the method, and the copy in TCRdb shows in-frame clones only, minus some. The data show about 7,500 clones, over 60% seen once. Sequences were obtained from FFPE invasive lung adenocarcinoma tissue. Every receptor here comes from a person aged 35-55 years with lung adenocarcinoma.

V usage is TRBV28 and J usage is TRBJ2-5, with 10 bases fitting TRBD1. V was clipped by 8 bases and J by 3 bases; unmatched bases: 9. This CDR3 comprises 15 residues. CDR1 and CDR2 from the germline V gene are MDHEN and SYDVKM. This chain's CDR3 is CASRGSGTGEETQYF. The CDR3 DNA reads as TGTGCCAGCCGCGGGTCAGGGACAGGGGAAGAGACCCAGTACTTC.

The chain combines TRBV30 with TRBJ2-1; D gene ambiguous. Looked up from germline, CDR1 is GTSNPN and CDR2 is SVGIG (reference sequence). V lost 4 bases, J lost 4 bases, and 17 bases lay in between. The CDR3 has 15 residues. The CDR3 bases are TGTGCCTGGATCAAACAAGAAGGTGCTTACAATGAGCAGTTCTTC. Translating it yields CAWIKQEGAYNEQFF.